This TCR beta chain was profiled in a study of T cells after posttransplantation cyclophosphamide. Regarding the study as a whole: Tissue-infiltrating T cells from skin or gut overlapped little with blood T cells. Donor-recipient repertoire similarity was low at 1-2 months, rising over year one. Recipient CMV seropositivity and CMV reactivation strongly tracked TRB clonality.

Produced via immunoSEQ multiplex PCR; TCRdb's table is partial and in-frame only. Found here are 30,000 to 35,000 clones, no singletons; the ten largest cover about 7%. This clone was seen repeatedly, ten times or more. Its antigen remains unknown. This related bone marrow graft donor gave peripheral blood on the day of marrow donation. Germline V gene sequence: CDR1 SGHTA, CDR2 FQGTGA. The CDR3 contains 13 residues. Trimming removed 2 bases at V and 5 bases at J, with 9 bases between. The chain has TRBV7-3 and TRBJ2-5; D is undetermined. The TCR originated in a woman in her fifties or sixties in good health and a related stem cell transplant donor. What was sequenced was PBMCs. CDR3 amino acids: CASSLWARETQYF. CDR3 nucleotides: TGTGCCAGCAGCTTATGGGCCCGGGAGACCCAGTACTTC.